This TCR beta chain comes out of a study of control samples from healthy donors and cancer patients. Repertoires were generated with immunoSEQ multiplex PCR, while TCRdb's copy carries only in-frame clones and drops some. The profile shows tens of thousands of clones, around nine tenths of them singletons. Germline-derived CDR1 and CDR2 are LGHNA and YNFKEQ. Deletions cut 0 bases from V and 5 bases from J, with 14 bases between. The CDR3 is 15 residues long. The chain is built from TRBV4-2 and TRBJ2-7, with D tentatively TRBD1 or TRBD2 (6 bases each). The receptor comes from a man between 60 and 75 years old with colorectal cancer. The source material was PBMCs. The CDR3 reads CASSQDRGVPNEQYF. The CDR3 DNA sequence: TGTGCCAGCAGCCAAGATAGGGGGGTACCCAACGAGCAGTACTTC.